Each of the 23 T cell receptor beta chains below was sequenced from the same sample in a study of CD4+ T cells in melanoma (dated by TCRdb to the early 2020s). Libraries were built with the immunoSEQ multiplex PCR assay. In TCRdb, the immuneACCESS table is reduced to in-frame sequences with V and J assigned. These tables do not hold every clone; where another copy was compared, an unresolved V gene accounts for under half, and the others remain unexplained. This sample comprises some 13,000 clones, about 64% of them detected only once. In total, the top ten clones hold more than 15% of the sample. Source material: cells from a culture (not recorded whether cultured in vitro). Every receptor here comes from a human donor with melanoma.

The CDR3 coding sequence is TGTGCCAGCAGTCCCAGGGATGAGCAGTTCTTC. The encoded protein is CASSPRDEQFF. The V and J genes are TRBV6-6 and TRBJ2-1, with D maybe TRBD1 (5 bases). This CDR3 spans 11 amino acids. From germline, CDR1 is MNHNY and CDR2 SVGAGI (reference sequence). Trimming left V 5 bases short and J 8 bases short, with 7 bases between.

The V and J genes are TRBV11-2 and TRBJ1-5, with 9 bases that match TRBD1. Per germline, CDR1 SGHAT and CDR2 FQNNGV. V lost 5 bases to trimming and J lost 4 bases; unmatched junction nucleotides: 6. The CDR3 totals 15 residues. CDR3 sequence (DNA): TGTGCCAGCAGCCCTCGACAGGGGGAAAATCAGCCCCAGCATTTT. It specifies CASSPRQGENQPQHF. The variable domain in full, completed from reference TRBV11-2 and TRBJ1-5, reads EAGVAQSPRYKIIEKRQSVAFWCNPISGHATLYWYQQILGQGPKLLIQFQNNGVVDDSQLPKDRFSAERLKGVDSTLKIQPAKLEDSAVYLCASSPRQGENQPQHFGDGTRLSIL.

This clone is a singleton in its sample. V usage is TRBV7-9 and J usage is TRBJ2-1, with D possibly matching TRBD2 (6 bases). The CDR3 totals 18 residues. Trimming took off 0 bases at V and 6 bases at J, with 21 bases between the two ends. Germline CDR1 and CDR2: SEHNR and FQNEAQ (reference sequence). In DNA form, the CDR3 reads TGTGCCAGCAGCTTAGCGGGGATGGGCCCCGGAGGGATCAATGAGCAGTTCTTC. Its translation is CASSLAGMGPGGINEQFF.

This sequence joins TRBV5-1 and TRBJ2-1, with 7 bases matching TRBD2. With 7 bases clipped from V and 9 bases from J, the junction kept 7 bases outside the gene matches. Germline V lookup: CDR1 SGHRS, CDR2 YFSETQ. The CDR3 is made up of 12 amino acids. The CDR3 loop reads CASRWGGGEQFF. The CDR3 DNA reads TGCGCCAGCCGCTGGGGGGGAGGTGAGCAGTTCTTC.

Here the CDR3 DNA reads TGTGCCAGCAGAATCGGACAGGGCGCCTACGAGCAGTACTTC. Amino acids: CASRIGQGAYEQYF. The chain links TRBV6-5 to TRBJ2-7; 8 nucleotides agree with TRBD1. CDR1 MNHEY and CDR2 SVGAGI come from the germline V gene. The CDR3 is 14 amino acids. V shed 6 bases, J shed 2 bases, and the junction held 6 bases outside the gene matches.

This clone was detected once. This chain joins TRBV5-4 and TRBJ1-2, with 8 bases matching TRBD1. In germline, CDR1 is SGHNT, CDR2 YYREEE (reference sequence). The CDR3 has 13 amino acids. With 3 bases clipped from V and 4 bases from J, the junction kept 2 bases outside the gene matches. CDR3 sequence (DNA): TGTGCCAGCAGCTCAGGGGGCAGCTATGGCTACACCTTC. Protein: CASSSGGSYGYTF.

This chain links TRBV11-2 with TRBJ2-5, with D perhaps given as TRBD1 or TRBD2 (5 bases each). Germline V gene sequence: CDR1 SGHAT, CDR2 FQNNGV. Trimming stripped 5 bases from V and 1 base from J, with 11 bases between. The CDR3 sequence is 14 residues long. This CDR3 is CASSPGRTQETQYF. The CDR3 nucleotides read TGTGCCAGCAGCCCGGGACGGACCCAAGAGACCCAGTACTTC.

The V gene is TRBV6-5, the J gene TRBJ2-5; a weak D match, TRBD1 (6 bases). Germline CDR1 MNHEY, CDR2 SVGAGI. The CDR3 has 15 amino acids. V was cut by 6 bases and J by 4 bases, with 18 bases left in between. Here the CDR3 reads CASRTGYGTRETQYF. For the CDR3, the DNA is TGTGCCAGCAGAACAGGGTATGGCACAAGAGAGACCCAGTACTTC.

CDR3 DNA: TGTGCCAGCAGTTACGGAGCAGGGGGGGTTGGTGCTTTCTTT. It translates to CASSYGAGGVGAFF. V usage is TRBV6-6 and J usage is TRBJ1-1; TRBD1 agrees at 7 bases. V was clipped by 2 bases and J by 11 bases; unmatched bases: 11. CDR1 is MNHNY, CDR2 SVGAGI, per germline (reference sequence). There are 14 residues in the CDR3.

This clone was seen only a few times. CDR3 region: CASSLGRAPIYGYTF. In nucleotides, the CDR3 is TGTGCCAGCAGTCTCGGTAGGGCTCCCATCTATGGCTACACCTTC. The rearrangement links TRBV6-1 to TRBJ1-2; no firm D call. Per the germline V gene, CDR1 is MNHNS and CDR2 is SASEGT. The V end lost 5 bases, the J end lost 4 bases, and 17 bases lay between the germline ends. The CDR3 is 15 amino acids.

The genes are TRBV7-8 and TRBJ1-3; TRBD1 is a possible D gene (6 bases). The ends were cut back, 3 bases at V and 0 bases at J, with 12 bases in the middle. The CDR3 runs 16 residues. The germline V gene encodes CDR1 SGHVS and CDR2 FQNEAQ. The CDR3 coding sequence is TGTGCCAGCAGCTTGCGGGGGCTGATCTCTGGAAACACCATATATTTT. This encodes CASSLRGLISGNTIYF.

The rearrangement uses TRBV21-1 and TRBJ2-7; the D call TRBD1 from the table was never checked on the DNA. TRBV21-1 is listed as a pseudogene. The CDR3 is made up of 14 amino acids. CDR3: CASRPRDTNYEQYF. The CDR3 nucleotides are TGTGCCAGCAGGCCCCGGGACACTAACTACGAGCAGTACTTC.

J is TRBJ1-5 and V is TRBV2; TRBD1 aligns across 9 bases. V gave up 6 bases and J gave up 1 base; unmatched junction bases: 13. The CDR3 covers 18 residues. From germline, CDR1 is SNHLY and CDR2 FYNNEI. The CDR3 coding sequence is TGTGCCAGCAGCGGGGACAGGGAGAGGGATTTAAGCAATCAGCCCCAGCATTTT. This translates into CASSGDRERDLSNQPQHF.

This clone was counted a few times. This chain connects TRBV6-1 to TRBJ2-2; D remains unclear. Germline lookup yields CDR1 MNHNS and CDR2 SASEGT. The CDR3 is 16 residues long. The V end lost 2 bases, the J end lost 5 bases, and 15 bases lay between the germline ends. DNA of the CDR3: TGTGCCAGCAGTGAAAAGGTGTACCTCCTTACCGGGGAGCTGTTTTTT. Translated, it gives CASSEKVYLLTGELFF.

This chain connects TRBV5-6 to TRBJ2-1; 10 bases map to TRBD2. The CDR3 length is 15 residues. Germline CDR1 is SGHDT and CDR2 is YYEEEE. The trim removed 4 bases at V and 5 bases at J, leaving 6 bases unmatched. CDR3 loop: CASSQRGGRDNEQFF. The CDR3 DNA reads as TGTGCCAGCAGCCAGCGGGGGGGCAGGGACAATGAGCAGTTCTTC.

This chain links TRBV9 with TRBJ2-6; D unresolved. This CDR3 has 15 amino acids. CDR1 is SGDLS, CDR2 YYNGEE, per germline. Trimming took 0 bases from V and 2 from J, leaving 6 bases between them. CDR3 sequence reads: CASSVAEAGANVLTF. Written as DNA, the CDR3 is TGTGCCAGCAGCGTAGCTGAGGCTGGGGCCAACGTCCTGACTTTC.

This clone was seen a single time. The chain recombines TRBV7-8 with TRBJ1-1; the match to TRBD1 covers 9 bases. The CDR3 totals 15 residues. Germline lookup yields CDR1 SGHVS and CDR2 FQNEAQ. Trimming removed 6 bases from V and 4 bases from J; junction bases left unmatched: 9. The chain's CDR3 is CASSAEGQGTTEAFF. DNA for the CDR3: TGTGCCAGCAGTGCTGAGGGACAGGGCACCACTGAAGCTTTCTTT.

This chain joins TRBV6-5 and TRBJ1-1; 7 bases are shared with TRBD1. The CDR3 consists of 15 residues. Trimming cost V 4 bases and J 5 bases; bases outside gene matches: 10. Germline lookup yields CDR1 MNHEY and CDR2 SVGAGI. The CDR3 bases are TGTGCCAGCAGTTCCCCAACAGGGGCTTGGACTGAAGCTTTCTTT. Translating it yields CASSSPTGAWTEAFF.

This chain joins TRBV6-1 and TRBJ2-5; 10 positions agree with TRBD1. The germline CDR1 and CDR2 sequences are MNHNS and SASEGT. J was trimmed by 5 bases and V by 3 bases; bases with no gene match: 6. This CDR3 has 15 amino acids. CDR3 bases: TGTGCCAGCAGTGATATGACAGGGGGCGCGGAGACCCAGTACTTC. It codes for CASSDMTGGAETQYF.

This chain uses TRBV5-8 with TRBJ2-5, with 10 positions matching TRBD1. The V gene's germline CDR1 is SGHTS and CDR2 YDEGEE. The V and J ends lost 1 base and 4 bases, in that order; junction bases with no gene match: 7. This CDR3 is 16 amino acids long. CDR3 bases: TGTGCCAGCAGCTTGCTTGACAGGGGGCAGCGAGAGACCCAGTACTTC. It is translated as CASSLLDRGQRETQYF.

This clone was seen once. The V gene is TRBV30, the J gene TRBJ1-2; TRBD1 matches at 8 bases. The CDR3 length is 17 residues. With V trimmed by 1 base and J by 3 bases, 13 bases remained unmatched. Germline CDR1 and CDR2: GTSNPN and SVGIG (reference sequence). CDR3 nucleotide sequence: TGTGCCTGGAGTGGGTTCTCTACCACGGACAGGGACTATGGCTACACCTTC. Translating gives CAWSGFSTTDRDYGYTF.

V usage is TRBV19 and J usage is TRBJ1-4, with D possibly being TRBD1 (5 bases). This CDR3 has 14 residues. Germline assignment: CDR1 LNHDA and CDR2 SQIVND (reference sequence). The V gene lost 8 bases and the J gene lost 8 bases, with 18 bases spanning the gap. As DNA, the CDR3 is TGTGCCAGTGGACGGGGACTCCAAGTCGAAAAACTGTTTTTT. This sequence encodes CASGRGLQVEKLFF.

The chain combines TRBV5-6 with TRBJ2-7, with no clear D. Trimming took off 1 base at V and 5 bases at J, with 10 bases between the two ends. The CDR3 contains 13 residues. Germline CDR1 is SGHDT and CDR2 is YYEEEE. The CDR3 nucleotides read TGTGCCAGCAGCTTGCGAGGAGCCAACGAGCAGTACTTC. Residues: CASSLRGANEQYF. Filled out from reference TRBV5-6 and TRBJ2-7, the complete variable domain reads DAGVTQSPTHLIKTRGQQVTLRCSPKSGHDTVSWYQQALGQGPQFIFQYYEEEERQRGNFPDRFSGHQFPNYSSELNVNALLLGDSALYLCASSLRGANEQYFGPGTRLTVT.